What follows are 29 T cell receptor beta chains derived from one specimen sequenced in a study of T-cell memory formation after mild COVID-19. TCRdb reprocessed the 5' RACE reads via MiXCR and lists one record per CDR3 protein. The sample consists of about 470,000 distinct CDR3 sequences, about 23% of them appearing once. The sequencing sample was made of PBMCs or a T cell subset sorted from them (not recorded which). The receptors derive from an adult woman who had mild COVID-19 (a few samples of this study predate the infection). Cell type and time point are not known.

The chain couples TRBV12-3 or TRBV12-4 to TRBJ2-2, with TRBD1 matching over 9 bases. The CDR3 totals 15 residues. The V gene end was trimmed by 5 bases and the J gene end by 8 bases; junction bases not matched to a gene: 9. The CDR3 sequence: CASSVGTGNFGELFF. CDR3 nucleotide sequence: TGTGCCAGCAGTGTCGGGACAGGGAATTTTGGGGAGCTGTTTTTT.

This clonotype was detected a few times. The genes are TRBV4-1 and TRBJ2-7, with D tentatively TRBD2 (7 bases). CDR3 length: 14 residues. Trimming took 5 bases from V and 3 from J, leaving 14 bases between them. Germline V gives CDR1 MGHRA, CDR2 YSYEKL. The chain's CDR3 is CASSIGGGLYEQYF. In nucleotides, the CDR3 is TGCGCCAGCAGCATTGGCGGGGGCCTCTACGAGCAGTACTTC.

The V call is TRBV7-9, the J call TRBJ1-4; D gene unclear. This CDR3 has 12 amino acids. V was trimmed by 3 bases and J by 8 bases, leaving 7 bases between them. The germline CDR1 and CDR2 sequences are SEHNR and FQNEAQ (reference sequence). CDR3 nucleotides: TGTGCCAGCAGCTTCCCCGGAGAAAAACTGTTTTTT. Its translation is CASSFPGEKLFF.

This clonotype was picked up a small number of times. The chain uses TRBV6-5 and TRBJ2-7; TRBD1 might be the D (8 bases). CDR1 MNHEY and CDR2 SVGAGI come from the germline V gene. Trimming took 6 bases from V and 4 from J, leaving 16 bases between them. CDR3 length: 14 residues. The CDR3 region is CASSHDRGGYEQYF. Here the CDR3 DNA reads TGTGCCAGCAGCCACGACAGGGGAGGGTACGAGCAGTACTTC.

This clonotype was counted between two and nine times. V and J are TRBV20-1 and TRBJ2-7; 11 bases line up with TRBD2. The CDR3 covers 11 residues. V lost 6 bases, J lost 9 bases, and 4 bases stayed unmatched. Germline V lookup: CDR1 DFQATT, CDR2 SNEGSKA (reference sequence). The chain's CDR3 is CSAGGLAVQYF. Written as DNA, the CDR3 is TGCAGTGCAGGGGGACTAGCGGTGCAGTACTTC.

V is TRBV5-1 and J is TRBJ1-2; D is unresolved. Trimming cost V 5 bases and J 2 bases, with 13 bases left between them. Germline assignment: CDR1 SGHRS and CDR2 YFSETQ. The CDR3 length is 14 residues. The chain's CDR3 is CASSPGHSNYGYTF. The CDR3, as DNA: TGCGCCAGCAGTCCCGGGCACTCCAACTATGGCTACACCTTC.

The V and J genes are TRBV27 and TRBJ2-1; TRBD1 or TRBD2 may be the D gene (6 bases each). The CDR3 loop spans 14 amino acids. V was pared by 7 bases and J by 0 bases, with 10 bases between. CDR1 is MNHEY and CDR2 is SMNVEV in the germline V gene (reference sequence). The CDR3 loop is CASTTGASYNEQFF. The CDR3 nucleotides read TGTGCCAGCACCACGGGGGCCTCCTACAATGAGCAGTTCTTC.

The table lists this clonotype with a few counts. The gene calls are TRBV5-1 and TRBJ1-3; D remains unclear. The CDR3 sequence is 18 residues long. Germline-derived CDR1 and CDR2 are SGHRS and YFSETQ. The V end lost 0 bases, the J end lost 0 bases, and 16 bases lay between the germline ends. Written as DNA, the CDR3 is TGCGCCAGCAGCTTGGCGCCTTCGGGCGGAGCCTCTGGAAACACCATATATTTT. The encoded protein is CASSLAPSGGASGNTIYF.

The V gene is TRBV5-1, the J gene TRBJ1-1; D is uncertain. Germline loops: CDR1 SGHRS, CDR2 YFSETQ. The CDR3 covers 16 residues. Trimming took off 4 bases at V and 0 bases at J, with 16 bases between the two ends. The CDR3 coding sequence is TGCGCCAGCAGCCGGGAATCGGGGATTATGAACACTGAAGCTTTCTTT. It codes for CASSRESGIMNTEAFF.

This chain uses TRBV5-4 with TRBJ2-3; D is undetermined. This CDR3 region has 15 residues. V lost 2 bases and J lost 2, with 12 bases in between. CDR1 is SGHNT, CDR2 YYREEE, per germline (reference sequence). This CDR3 is CASSFQTTNTDTQYF. For the CDR3, the DNA is TGTGCCAGCAGCTTTCAAACGACGAACACAGATACGCAGTATTTT.

The rearrangement joins TRBV12-3 or TRBV12-4 to TRBJ2-1, with a weak D call TRBD1 (8 bases). There are 18 residues in the CDR3. With 5 bases removed from V and 5 bases from J, the gap between germline ends came to 25 bases. The CDR3 nucleotides are TGTGCCAGCAGTCAGCTGGGGAGGGTACAGGGGGGGAACAATGAGCAGTTCTTC. Translating gives CASSQLGRVQGGNNEQFF.

The chain carries TRBV12-3 or TRBV12-4 and TRBJ2-5; D ambiguous. This CDR3 is built from 14 residues. V lost 1 base and J 5 bases, leaving 11 bases between the germline ends. CDR3 nucleotides: TGTGCCAGCAGTTTAGGGGTTACTGCGGAGACCCAGTACTTC. Protein sequence: CASSLGVTAETQYF.

This clonotype has only a few counts. J is TRBJ2-1 and V is TRBV2; tentative D call: TRBD2 (6 bases). The CDR3 loop spans 12 amino acids. The germline CDR1 and CDR2 sequences are SNHLY and FYNNEI. V was clipped by 10 bases and J by 6 bases, with 13 bases between them. CDR3 residues: CATRLVGNEQFF. Here the CDR3 DNA reads TGTGCCACCCGACTAGTTGGCAATGAGCAGTTCTTC.

This clonotype was counted only a few times. The rearrangement joins TRBV9 to TRBJ2-3; 7 positions agree with TRBD1. The trim removed 5 bases at V and 1 base at J, leaving 4 bases unmatched. From germline, CDR1 is SGDLS and CDR2 YYNGEE. This CDR3 has 14 amino acids. CDR3 nucleotide sequence: TGTGCCAGCAGTATACAGGGGCGCACAGATACGCAGTATTTT. Its protein product is CASSIQGRTDTQYF. The full variable domain, rest sourced from reference TRBV9 and TRBJ2-3, is DSGVTQTPKHLITATGQRVTLRCSPRSGDLSVYWYQQSLDQGLQFLIQYYNGEERAKGNILERFSAQQFPDLHSELNLSSLELGDSALYFCASSIQGRTDTQYFGPGTRLTVL.

This chain uses TRBV12-3 or TRBV12-4 with TRBJ1-1; TRBD1 agrees at 7 bases. The CDR3 loop spans 15 amino acids. Trimming took 7 bases from V and 3 from J; bases not matched to a gene: 11. The CDR3: CASNPRQGLDTEAFF. The CDR3 DNA reads as TGTGCCAGCAATCCCAGACAGGGATTGGACACTGAAGCTTTCTTT.

The CDR3 sequence: CASSQQGTGELFF. CDR3 nucleotides: TGCGCCAGCAGCCAACAGGGGACCGGGGAGCTGTTTTTT. The chain recombines TRBV4-1 with TRBJ2-2, with a weak D call TRBD1 (6 bases). CDR3 length equals 13 residues. Trimming left V 2 bases short and J 5 bases short, with 6 bases between. The germline CDR1 and CDR2 sequences are MGHRA and YSYEKL.

In its sample, this clonotype was seen a few times. The chain couples TRBV7-9 to TRBJ2-3; D is unclear. The CDR3 has 12 amino acids. Germline CDR1 and CDR2: SEHNR and FQNEAQ (reference sequence). Trimming removed 5 bases at V and 5 bases at J, with 8 bases between. The CDR3 DNA is TGTGCCAGCAGCCAACCTGGAGATACGCAGTATTTT. It encodes CASSQPGDTQYF.

This clonotype was seen a few times. The chain links TRBV3-1 to TRBJ2-2; D call uncertain. Trimming shortened V by 4 bases and J by 3 bases, and 15 bases separated the two germline ends. Germline V CDR1 and CDR2: LGHDT, YNNKEL (reference sequence). This CDR3 has 16 amino acids. The CDR3 DNA is TGTGCCAGCAGCCCGGGCCGAAACATCTACACCGGGGAGCTGTTTTTT. Translated: CASSPGRNIYTGELFF.

This chain uses TRBV3-1 with TRBJ1-2; D not certain. Between the trimmed V and J ends, which lost 0 bases and 7 bases, there was a span of 9 bases. Germline V CDR1 and CDR2: LGHDT, YNNKEL (reference sequence). This CDR3 comprises 13 residues. CDR3: CASSQDNPLGYTF. The CDR3 bases are TGTGCCAGCAGCCAAGATAATCCCCTTGGCTACACCTTC.

This chain connects TRBV4-1 to TRBJ2-3; the D gene is possibly TRBD1 (6 bases). V shed 4 bases and J shed 0 bases, with 14 bases lying between them. CDR3 length: 16 residues. CDR1 and CDR2 (germline): MGHRA, YSYEKL. CDR3: CASSLMTGTSTDTQYF. CDR3 DNA: TGCGCCAGCAGCCTAATGACAGGTACTAGCACAGATACGCAGTATTTT.

This clonotype was detected many times. The chain carries TRBV7-9 and TRBJ2-3; 10 bases map to TRBD1. V lost 4 bases and J lost 0; bases outside the gene matches: 4. The CDR3 is 16 amino acids. CDR1 is SEHNR and CDR2 is FQNEAQ in the germline V gene (reference sequence). The CDR3 bases are TGTGCCAGCAGCTGGACAGGGGGTTCTAGCACAGATACGCAGTATTTT. This encodes CASSWTGGSSTDTQYF.

To note about this clonotype: Germline is not matched at one junction end, which may reflect a read error. The chain carries TRBV12-3 or TRBV12-4 and TRBJ2-7, with 9 positions matching TRBD2. The CDR3 runs to 16 residues. CDR3 region: CAGSSPDSSGRYEQYF. The CDR3 DNA sequence: TGTGCCGGCAGTTCCCCAGACTCGAGCGGGAGGTACGAGCAGTACTTC.

A few counts support this clonotype. This rearrangement joins TRBV11-2 to TRBJ2-3; D not certain. Germline V gives CDR1 SGHAT, CDR2 FQNNGV. The V end was cut by 1 base, the J end by 6 bases, with 11 bases between. The length of the CDR3 is 14 residues. DNA for the CDR3: TGTGCCAGCAGCTTAGTTTACAGATCGGATACGCAGTATTTT. It yields the protein CASSLVYRSDTQYF.

This clonotype was seen a few times. The chain recombines TRBV5-1 with TRBJ1-4; possible D gene TRBD1, 6 bases. The CDR3 is made up of 16 amino acids. The V and J ends lost 0 bases and 2 bases respectively, with 11 bases between them. The germline gives CDR1 SGHRS, CDR2 YFSETQ. The CDR3 DNA sequence: TGCGCCAGCAGCTTGGACAGGGAGGCGACTAATGAAAAACTGTTTTTT. This translates into CASSLDREATNEKLFF.

The rearrangement joins TRBV30 to TRBJ2-2, with 8 bases lining up with TRBD2. CDR1 GTSNPN and CDR2 SVGIG come from the germline V gene (reference sequence). This CDR3 has 16 residues. V trimming: 0 bases; J trimming: 1 base; junction bases outside the gene matches: 4. The CDR3 DNA reads TGTGCCTGGAGTGTACGAAGCGGGAGGAACACCGGGGAGCTGTTTTTT. Amino acid sequence: CAWSVRSGRNTGELFF. Based on the CDR3 plus reference TRBV30 and TRBJ2-2, the full variable domain is SQTIHQWPATLVQPVGSPLSLECTVEGTSNPNLYWYRQAAGRGLQLLFYSVGIGQISSEVPQNLSASRPQDRQFILSSKKLLLSDSGFYLCAWSVRSGRNTGELFFGEGSRLTVL.

The chain has TRBV12-5 and TRBJ2-7; 9 nucleotides line up with TRBD1. The V and J ends lost 3 bases and 6 bases, in that order; junction bases with no gene match: 6. Per the germline V gene, CDR1 is LGHNT and CDR2 is FRNRAP. The CDR3 consists of 14 residues. The CDR3 sequence is CASGLRDRVCEQYF. The CDR3 region has the DNA TGTGCTAGTGGTTTAAGGGACAGGGTCTGCGAGCAGTACTTC.

The chain has TRBV20-1 and TRBJ1-5; D unclear. CDR3 size: 13 residues. V lost 3 bases and J 3 bases, leaving 9 bases between the germline ends. Germline lookup yields CDR1 DFQATT and CDR2 SNEGSKA (reference sequence). CDR3 sequence (DNA): TGCAGTGCTAGGGATGGGAACAATCAGCCCCAGCATTTT. Amino acids: CSARDGNNQPQHF.

This clonotype was detected only a few times. This chain joins TRBV29-1 and TRBJ2-1; 8 bases match TRBD2. This CDR3 region has 15 residues. V lost 6 bases to trimming and J lost 3 bases; unmatched junction nucleotides: 10. Germline assignment: CDR1 SQVTM and CDR2 ANQGSEA. The DNA for the CDR3 is TGCAGCGTCAGGGGCAGCGGGGGATACTACAATGAGCAGTTCTTC. This codes for CSVRGSGGYYNEQFF.

The chain combines TRBV7-9 with TRBJ2-7; D unresolved. The CDR3 sequence is 12 residues long. Looked up from germline, CDR1 is SEHNR and CDR2 is FQNEAQ (reference sequence). V shed 6 bases and J shed 3 bases, with 9 bases lying between them. The CDR3 spells CASRIDGYEQYF. As DNA, the CDR3 is TGTGCCAGCAGAATAGATGGCTACGAGCAGTACTTC. The full variable domain, with the rest looked up from reference TRBV7-9 and TRBJ2-7, is DTGVSQNPRHKITKRGQNVTFRCDPISEHNRLYWYRQTLGQGPEFLTYFQNEAQLEKSRLLSDRFSAERPKGSFSTLEIQRTEQGDSAMYLCASRIDGYEQYFGPGTRLTVT.